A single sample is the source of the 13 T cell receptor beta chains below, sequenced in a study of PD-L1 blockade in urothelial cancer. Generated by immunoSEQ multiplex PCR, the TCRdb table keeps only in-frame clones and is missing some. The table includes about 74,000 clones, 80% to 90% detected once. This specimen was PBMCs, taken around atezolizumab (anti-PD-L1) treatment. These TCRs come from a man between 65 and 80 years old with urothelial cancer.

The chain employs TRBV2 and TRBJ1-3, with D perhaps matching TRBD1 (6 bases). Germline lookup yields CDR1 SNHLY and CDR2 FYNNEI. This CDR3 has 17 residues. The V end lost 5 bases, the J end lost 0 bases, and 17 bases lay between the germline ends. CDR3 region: CASSLHRTENSGNTIYF. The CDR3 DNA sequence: TGTGCCAGCAGTTTACACCGGACAGAGAACTCTGGAAACACCATATATTTT. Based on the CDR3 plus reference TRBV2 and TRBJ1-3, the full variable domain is EPEVTQTPSHQVTQMGQEVILRCVPISNHLYFYWYRQILGQKVEFLVSFYNNEISEKSEIFDDQFSVERPDGSNFTLKIRSTKLEDSAMYFCASSLHRTENSGNTIYFGEGSWLTVV.

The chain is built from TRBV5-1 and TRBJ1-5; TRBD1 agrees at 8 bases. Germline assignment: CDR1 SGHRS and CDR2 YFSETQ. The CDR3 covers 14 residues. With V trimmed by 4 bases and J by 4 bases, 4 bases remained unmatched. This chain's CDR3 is CASSLGQANQPQHF. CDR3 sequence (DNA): TGCGCCAGCAGCCTGGGACAGGCGAATCAGCCCCAGCATTTT.

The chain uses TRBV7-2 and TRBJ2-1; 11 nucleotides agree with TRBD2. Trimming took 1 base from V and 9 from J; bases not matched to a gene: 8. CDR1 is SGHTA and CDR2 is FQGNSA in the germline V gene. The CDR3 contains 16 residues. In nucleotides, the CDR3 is TGTGCCAGCAGCTTAGGACTAGCGGGGAGGGACAGTGAGCAGTTCTTC. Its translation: CASSLGLAGRDSEQFF. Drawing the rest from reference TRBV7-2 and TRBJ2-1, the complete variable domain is GAGVSQSPSNKVTEKGKDVELRCDPISGHTALYWYRQSLGQGLEFLIYFQGNSAPDKSGLPSDRFSAERTGGSVSTLTIQRTQQEDSAVYLCASSLGLAGRDSEQFFGPGTRLTVL.

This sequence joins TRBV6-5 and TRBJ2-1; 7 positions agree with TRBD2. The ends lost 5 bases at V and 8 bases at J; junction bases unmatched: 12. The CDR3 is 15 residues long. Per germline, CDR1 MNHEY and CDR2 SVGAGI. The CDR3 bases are TGTGCCAGCAGTCCTCCGGGACTACCTTATTATGAGCAGTTCTTC. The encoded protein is CASSPPGLPYYEQFF.

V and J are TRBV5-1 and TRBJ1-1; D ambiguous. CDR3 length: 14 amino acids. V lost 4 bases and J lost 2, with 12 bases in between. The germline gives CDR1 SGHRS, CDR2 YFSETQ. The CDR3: CASSVRGTNTEAFF. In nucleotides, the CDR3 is TGCGCCAGCAGCGTACGGGGTACCAACACTGAAGCTTTCTTT.

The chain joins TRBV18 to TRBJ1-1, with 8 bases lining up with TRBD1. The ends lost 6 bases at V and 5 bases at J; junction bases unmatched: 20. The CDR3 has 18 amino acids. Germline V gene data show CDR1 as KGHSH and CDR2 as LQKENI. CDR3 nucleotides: TGTGCCAGCTCGCCATTACCGGGGCAGGGGGCAAAGGGGACTGAAGCTTTCTTT. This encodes CASSPLPGQGAKGTEAFF.

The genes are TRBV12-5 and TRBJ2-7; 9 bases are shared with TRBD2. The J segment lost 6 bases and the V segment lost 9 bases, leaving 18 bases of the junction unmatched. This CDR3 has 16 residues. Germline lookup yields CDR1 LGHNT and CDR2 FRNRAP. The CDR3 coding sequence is TGTGCTAGCGAGCGGCGGGAGGGCCATAGTCCCCGCGAGCAGTACTTC. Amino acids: CASERREGHSPREQYF.

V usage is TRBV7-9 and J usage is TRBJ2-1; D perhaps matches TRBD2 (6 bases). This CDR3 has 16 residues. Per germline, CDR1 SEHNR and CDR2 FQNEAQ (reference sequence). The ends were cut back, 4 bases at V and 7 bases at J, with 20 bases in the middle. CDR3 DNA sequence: TGTGCCAGCAGCTCCTCTGGGGTTGCGGGATTGAATGAGCAGTTCTTC. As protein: CASSSSGVAGLNEQFF. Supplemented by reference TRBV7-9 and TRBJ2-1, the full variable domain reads DTGVSQNPRHKITKRGQNVTFRCDPISEHNRLYWYRQTLGQGPEFLTYFQNEAQLEKSRLLSDRFSAERPKGSFSTLEIQRTEQGDSAMYLCASSSSGVAGLNEQFFGPGTRLTVL.

CDR3 sequence reads: CASSPTGTYEQYF. The CDR3 bases are TGTGCCAGCAGCCCTACTGGTACCTACGAGCAGTACTTC. V gene TRBV9 combines with J gene TRBJ2-7; D call uncertain. CDR3 length: 13 residues. The V gene's germline CDR1 is SGDLS and CDR2 YYNGEE. Trimming removed 4 bases at V and 2 bases at J, with 10 bases between.

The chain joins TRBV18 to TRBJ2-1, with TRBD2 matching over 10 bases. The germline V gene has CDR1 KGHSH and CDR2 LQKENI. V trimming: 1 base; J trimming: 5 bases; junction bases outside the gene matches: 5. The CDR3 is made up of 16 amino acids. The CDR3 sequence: CASSPRSGRGNNEQFF. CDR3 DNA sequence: TGTGCCAGCTCACCACGGAGCGGGAGGGGGAACAATGAGCAGTTCTTC.

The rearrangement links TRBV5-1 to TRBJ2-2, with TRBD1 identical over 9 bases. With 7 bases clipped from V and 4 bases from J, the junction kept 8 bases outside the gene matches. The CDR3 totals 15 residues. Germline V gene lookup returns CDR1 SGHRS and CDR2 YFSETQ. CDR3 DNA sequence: TGCGCCAGCCAACGGACAGGGGATAGCACCGGGGAGCTGTTTTTT. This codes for CASQRTGDSTGELFF.

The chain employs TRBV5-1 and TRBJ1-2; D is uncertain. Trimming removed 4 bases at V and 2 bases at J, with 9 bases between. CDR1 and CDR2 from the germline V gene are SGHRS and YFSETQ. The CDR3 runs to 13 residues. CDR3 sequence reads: CASSPVLNYGYTF. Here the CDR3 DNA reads TGCGCCAGCAGCCCCGTCCTCAACTATGGCTACACCTTC.

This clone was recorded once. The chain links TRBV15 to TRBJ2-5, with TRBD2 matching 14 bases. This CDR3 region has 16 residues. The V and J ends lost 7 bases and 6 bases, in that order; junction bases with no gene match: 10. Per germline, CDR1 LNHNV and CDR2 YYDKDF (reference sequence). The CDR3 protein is CATTGGTSGSEKTQYF. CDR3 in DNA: TGTGCCACCACAGGAGGGACTAGCGGGAGTGAGAAGACCCAGTACTTC.